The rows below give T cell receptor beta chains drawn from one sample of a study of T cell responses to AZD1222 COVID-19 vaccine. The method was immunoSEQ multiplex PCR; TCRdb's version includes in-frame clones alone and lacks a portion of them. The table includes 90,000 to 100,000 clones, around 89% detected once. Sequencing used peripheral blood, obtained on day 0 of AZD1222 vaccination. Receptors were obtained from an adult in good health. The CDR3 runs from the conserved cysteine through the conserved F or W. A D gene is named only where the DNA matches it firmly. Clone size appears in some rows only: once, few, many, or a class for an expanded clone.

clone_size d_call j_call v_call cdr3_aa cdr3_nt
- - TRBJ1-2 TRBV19 CASTSSDRGLNGYTF TGTGCCAGTACCTCTTCGGATAGGGGGTTGAATGGCTACACCTTC
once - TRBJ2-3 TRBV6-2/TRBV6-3 CASSYSPLTGDTQYF TGTGCCAGCAGTTACTCGCCCCTTACGGGGGATACGCAGTATTTT
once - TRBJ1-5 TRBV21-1 CASNRVTRNSNQPQHF TGTGCCAGCAACAGGGTGACTCGGAATAGCAATCAGCCCCAGCATTTT
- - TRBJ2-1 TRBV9 CASSAAEYNEQFF TGTGCCAGCAGCGCAGCTGAGTACAATGAGCAGTTCTTC
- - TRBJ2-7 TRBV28 CASSLVGEQYF TGTGCCAGCAGTTTAGTAGGCGAGCAGTACTTC
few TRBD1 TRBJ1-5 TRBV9 CASSASDRGGQPQHF TGTGCCAGCAGCGCCTCGGACAGGGGGGGACAGCCCCAGCATTTT
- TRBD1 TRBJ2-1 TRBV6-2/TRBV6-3 CASSHRTGRQNEQFF TGTGCCAGCAGCCACAGGACAGGGCGACAAAATGAGCAGTTCTTC
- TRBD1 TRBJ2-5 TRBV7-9 CASSPRDRGETQYF TGTGCCAGCAGCCCCCGGGACAGGGGTGAGACCCAGTACTTC
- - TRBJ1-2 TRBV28 CASSLGRHYGYTF TGTGCCAGCAGTTTGGGCAGACACTATGGCTACACCTTC
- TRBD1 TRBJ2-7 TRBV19 CASTPGSWTGGREQYF TGTGCCAGTACCCCTGGGAGTTGGACAGGCGGGCGCGAGCAGTACTTC
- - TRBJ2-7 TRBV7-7 CASSPRDNSYEQYF TGTGCTAGCAGCCCCCGGGACAACTCCTACGAGCAGTACTTC
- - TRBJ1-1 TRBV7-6 CASSLGIYTEAFF TGTGCCAGCAGCTTAGGCATTTACACTGAAGCTTTCTTT
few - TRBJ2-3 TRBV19 CASSIWADTQYF TGTGCCAGTAGTATCTGGGCCGATACGCAGTATTTT
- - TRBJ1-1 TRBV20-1 CSAEGEEAFF TGCAGTGCCGAAGGGGAGGAAGCTTTCTTT
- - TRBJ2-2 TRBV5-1 CASKQSAGSNTGELFF TGCGCCAGCAAACAGAGCGCCGGTTCAAACACCGGGGAGCTGTTTTTT
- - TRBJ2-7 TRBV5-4 CASSLQASPSYEQYF TGTGCCAGCAGCTTGCAAGCCTCCCCCTCCTACGAGCAGTACTTC
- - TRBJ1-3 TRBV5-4 CASSLDAGAGNTIYF TGTGCCAGCAGCTTGGATGCAGGGGCTGGAAACACCATATATTTT
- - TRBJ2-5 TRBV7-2 CASSPLKTNQETQYF TGTGCCAGCAGTCCTCTTAAGACAAACCAAGAGACCCAGTACTTC
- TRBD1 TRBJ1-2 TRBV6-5 CASSRSGTGVYGYTF TGTGCCAGCAGCCGATCCGGGACAGGGGTGTATGGCTACACCTTC
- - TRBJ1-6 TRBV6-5 CASSWGLGVNSPLHF TGTGCCAGCAGTTGGGGATTGGGGGTCAATTCACCCCTCCACTTT
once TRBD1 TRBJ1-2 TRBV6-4 CASSRTGVSYGYTF TGTGCCAGCAGCCGGACAGGGGTCTCCTATGGCTACACCTTC
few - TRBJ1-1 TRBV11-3 CASSLDGQQNTEAFF TGTGCCAGCAGCTTAGATGGACAGCAGAACACTGAAGCTTTCTTT
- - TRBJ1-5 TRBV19 CASSIKGASNQPQHF TGTGCCAGTAGTATAAAAGGGGCTAGCAATCAGCCCCAGCATTTT
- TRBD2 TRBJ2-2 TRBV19 CASSTGHGGVGELFF TGTGCCAGTAGCACGGGCCACGGGGGGGTCGGGGAGCTGTTTTTT
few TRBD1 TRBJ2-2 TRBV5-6 CASSTLTGSAGELFF TGTGCCAGCAGCACTTTGACAGGGTCGGCCGGGGAGCTGTTTTTT
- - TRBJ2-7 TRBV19 CASSIFSGAIGEQYF TGTGCCAGTAGTATATTTTCAGGGGCCATTGGCGAGCAGTACTTC
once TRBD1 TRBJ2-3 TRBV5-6 CASSPKGQGVHTQYF TGTGCCAGCAGCCCGAAGGGACAGGGTGTCCATACGCAGTATTTT
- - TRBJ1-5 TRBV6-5 CAGRGDSNQPQHF TGTGCCGGTCGGGGGGATAGCAATCAGCCCCAGCATTTT
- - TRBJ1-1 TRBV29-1 CSASLGGNTEAFF TGCAGCGCCTCGTTAGGGGGGAACACTGAAGCTTTCTTT
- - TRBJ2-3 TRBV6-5 CASSYSISSSRDTQYF TGTGCCAGCAGTTACTCGATCTCTTCCTCCCGAGATACGCAGTATTTT
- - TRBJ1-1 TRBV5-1 CASSRDGGRDTEAFF TGCGCCAGCAGCCGGGACGGAGGTCGGGACACTGAAGCTTTCTTT
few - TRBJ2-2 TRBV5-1 CASSLGGTGNTGELFF TGCGCCAGCAGCTTGGGGGGAACAGGGAACACCGGGGAGCTGTTTTTT
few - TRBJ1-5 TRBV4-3 CASSQDRGEVAQPQHF TGCGCCAGCAGCCAAGATAGGGGGGAGGTGGCTCAGCCCCAGCATTTT